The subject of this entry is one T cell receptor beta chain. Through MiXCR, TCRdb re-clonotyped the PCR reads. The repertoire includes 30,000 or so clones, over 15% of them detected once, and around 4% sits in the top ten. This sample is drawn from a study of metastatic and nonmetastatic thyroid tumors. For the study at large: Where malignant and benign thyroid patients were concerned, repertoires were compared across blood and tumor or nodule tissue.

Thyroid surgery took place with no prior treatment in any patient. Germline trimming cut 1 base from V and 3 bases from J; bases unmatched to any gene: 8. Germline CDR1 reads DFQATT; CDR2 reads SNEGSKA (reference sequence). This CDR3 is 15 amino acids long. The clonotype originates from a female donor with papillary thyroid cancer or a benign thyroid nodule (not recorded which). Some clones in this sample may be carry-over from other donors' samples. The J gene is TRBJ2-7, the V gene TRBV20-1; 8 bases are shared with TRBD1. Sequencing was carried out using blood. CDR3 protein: CSARGAGGYFYEQYF. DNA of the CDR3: TGCAGTGCTAGAGGGGCAGGGGGCTATTTCTACGAGCAGTACTTC.